Each of the 14 T cell receptor beta chains below was sequenced from the same sample in a study of control samples from healthy donors and cancer patients. Sequenced by immunoSEQ multiplex PCR; TCRdb stores in-frame clones only, minus some. The sample shows under 65,000 clones, roughly 85% of them seen only once. Sequenced material: PBMCs. These TCRs come from a woman between 50 and 59 years old with lung cancer.

The rearrangement links TRBV3-1 (or the pseudogene TRBV3-2) to TRBJ2-1, with D possibly being TRBD2 (5 bases). The CDR3 spans 15 residues. Germline assignment: CDR1 LGHDT and CDR2 YNNKEL (reference sequence). Trimming took 2 bases from V and 4 from J, leaving 12 bases between them. The CDR3 here is CASSQRRASYNEQFF. In DNA form, the CDR3 reads TGTGCCAGCAGCCAACGGCGGGCAAGTTACAATGAGCAGTTCTTC.

The chain employs TRBV3-1 (or the pseudogene TRBV3-2) and TRBJ2-1; 9 nucleotides agree with TRBD2. The CDR3 has 18 residues. Trimming removed 3 bases from V and 14 bases from J; junction bases left unmatched: 23. Germline V gene sequence: CDR1 LGHDT, CDR2 YNNKEL (reference sequence). The CDR3 loop is CASSQRVYSGGSTRSEFF. The CDR3 coding sequence is TGTGCCAGCAGCCAGAGGGTATATAGCGGGGGATCCACTCGATCGGAGTTCTTC.

This clone was detected only once. V usage is TRBV29-1 and J usage is TRBJ1-2; tentatively, D is TRBD1 (5 bases). CDR3 length: 14 amino acids. Germline assignment: CDR1 SQVTM and CDR2 ANQGSEA. Trimming took off 4 bases at V and 5 bases at J, with 17 bases between the two ends. Here the CDR3 DNA reads TGCAGCGTTGGTGGGGGTCGCTCTCGGTATGGCTACACCTTC. Its protein product is CSVGGGRSRYGYTF.

Only one count was recorded for this clone. The chain joins TRBV25-1 to TRBJ2-7; D unclear. CDR3 size: 14 residues. In germline, CDR1 is MGHDK, CDR2 SYGVNS. V was trimmed by 1 base and J by 0 bases, leaving 7 bases between them. The CDR3 protein is CASSEFQSSYEQYF. The DNA of the CDR3 is TGTGCCAGCAGTGAATTTCAGAGCTCCTACGAGCAGTACTTC.

This rearrangement joins TRBV27 to TRBJ1-1; 10 bases line up with TRBD1. This CDR3 is 14 amino acids long. The germline V gene has CDR1 MNHEY and CDR2 SMNVEV (reference sequence). Unmatched junction bases numbered 4, after V lost 5 bases and J lost 4 bases. This chain's CDR3 is CASSDGQGGTEAFF. CDR3 DNA: TGTGCCAGCAGTGATGGACAGGGGGGCACTGAAGCTTTCTTT.

The chain has TRBV12-3 or TRBV12-4 and TRBJ1-6; D not certain. This CDR3 is 12 amino acids long. V dropped 3 bases and J dropped 6 bases, with 3 bases sitting between them. CDR3 amino acids: CASSFGNSPLHF. The CDR3 nucleotides are TGTGCCAGCAGTTTCGGTAATTCACCCCTCCACTTT.

The chain employs TRBV30 and TRBJ1-1; TRBD1 matches at 7 bases. J was trimmed by 12 bases and V by 3 bases; bases with no gene match: 13. The CDR3 runs 13 residues. Per germline, CDR1 GTSNPN and CDR2 SVGIG (reference sequence). The CDR3 region has the DNA TGTGCCTGGAGCCACAGGGGAAACGCAAAAACTTTCTTT. Amino acids: CAWSHRGNAKTFF.

This clone has a single count. The chain recombines TRBV5-1 with TRBJ1-2, with TRBD1 matching over 8 bases. Germline-derived CDR1 and CDR2 are SGHRS and YFSETQ. The CDR3 is made up of 18 amino acids. Unmatched junction bases numbered 18, after V lost 5 bases and J lost 3 bases. The CDR3 loop is CASREDRGRLGTYYGYTF. CDR3 sequence (DNA): TGCGCCAGCAGGGAAGACAGGGGCCGCTTGGGAACTTACTATGGCTACACCTTC.

This clone showed up just a few times. The CDR3 here is CSASSLGRSSYEQYF. CDR3 bases: TGCAGTGCTAGTTCTCTCGGGAGGAGCTCCTACGAGCAGTACTTC. The rearrangement links TRBV20-1 to TRBJ2-7; 7 nucleotides align to TRBD2. Germline CDR1 is DFQATT and CDR2 is SNEGSKA (reference sequence). Trimming at V came to 3 bases and at J to 0 bases, leaving 8 bases not matched to a gene. This CDR3 comprises 15 residues.

The J gene is TRBJ2-7, the V gene TRBV7-2; 7 nucleotides line up with TRBD1. Trimming at V came to 3 bases and at J to 2 bases, leaving 7 bases not matched to a gene. The germline CDR1 and CDR2 sequences are SGHTA and FQGNSA. The CDR3 contains 15 residues. The CDR3 nucleotides read TGTGCCAGCAGCTTCGGACAGGCGTCTACCTACGAGCAGTACTTC. Its protein is CASSFGQASTYEQYF.

The chain uses TRBV28 and TRBJ1-5, with D uncertain. Trimming took off 5 bases at V and 2 bases at J, with 10 bases between the two ends. Germline CDR1 MDHEN, CDR2 SYDVKM. The CDR3 length is 14 residues. In nucleotides, the CDR3 is TGTGCCAGCAGTGGCCTACGGGGCAATCAGCCCCAGCATTTT. Its protein product is CASSGLRGNQPQHF.

In this sample, this clone turned up a few times. The chain has TRBV29-1 and TRBJ1-1, with a tentative D call TRBD1 (5 bases). The germline CDR1 and CDR2 sequences are SQVTM and ANQGSEA. This CDR3 comprises 12 residues. The V and J ends lost 7 bases and 0 bases respectively, with 9 bases between them. CDR3 residues: CSADRMNTEAFF. Written as DNA, the CDR3 is TGCAGCGCCGACAGAATGAACACTGAAGCTTTCTTT.

This chain links TRBV28 with TRBJ1-2; D is uncertain. The CDR3 contains 12 residues. V was shortened by 2 bases and J by 7 bases, with 8 bases between the two germline ends. CDR1 is MDHEN and CDR2 is SYDVKM in the germline V gene. The DNA of the CDR3 is TGTGCCAGCAGTTTACTGGATTCTGGCTACACCTTC. Translating gives CASSLLDSGYTF.

This chain's CDR3 is CASSLGRYNEQFF. The CDR3 DNA is TGTGCCAGCAGCTTAGGACGGTACAATGAGCAGTTCTTC. This sequence joins TRBV7-3 and TRBJ2-1; D is ambiguous. Germline V gene sequence: CDR1 SGHTA, CDR2 FQGTGA. Trimming took 2 bases from V and 4 from J, leaving 6 bases between them. The CDR3 runs 13 residues. The complete variable domain, with remaining parts taken from reference TRBV7-3 and TRBJ2-1, reads GAGVSQTPSNKVTEKGKYVELRCDPISGHTALYWYRQSLGQGPEFLIYFQGTGAADDSGLPNDRFFAVRPEGSVSTLKIQRTERGDSAVYLCASSLGRYNEQFFGPGTRLTVL.